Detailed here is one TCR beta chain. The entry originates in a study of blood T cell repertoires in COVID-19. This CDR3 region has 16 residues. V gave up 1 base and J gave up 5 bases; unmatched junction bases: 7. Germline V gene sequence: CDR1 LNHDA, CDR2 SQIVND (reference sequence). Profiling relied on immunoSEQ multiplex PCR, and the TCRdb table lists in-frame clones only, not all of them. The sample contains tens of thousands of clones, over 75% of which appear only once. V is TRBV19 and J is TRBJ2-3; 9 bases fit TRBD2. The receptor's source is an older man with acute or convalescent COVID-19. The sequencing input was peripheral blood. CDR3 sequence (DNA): TGTGCCAGTAGTATAGGCGGGGGGGCCAGTCAAGATACGCAGTATTTT. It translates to CASSIGGGASQDTQYF. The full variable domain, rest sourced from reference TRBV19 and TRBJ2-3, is DGGITQSPKYLFRKEGQNVTLSCEQNLNHDAMYWYRQDPGQGLRLIYYSQIVNDFQKGDIAEGYSVSREKKESFPLTVTSAQKNPTAFYLCASSIGGGASQDTQYFGPGTRLTVL.